This T cell receptor (beta chain) was recorded in a study of OX40 agonist ivuxolimab in advanced cancers. At the level of the study: With a range of roughly 20 to 80, age averaged roughly 61 years, and 70% to 85% were male. Under the entry rules, prior anti-PD-1, anti-PD-L1 or anti-CTLA-4 therapy was allowed, and approximately 36% had some.

The CDR3 length is 15 residues. Note on this clone: Its antigen is undetermined.

Repertoires were generated with immunoSEQ multiplex PCR, while TCRdb's copy carries only in-frame clones and drops some. The profile covers some 30,000 clones, with 84% appearing a single time and 26% taken by the ten largest. Study results and caveats: Compared with CD4+, CD8+ T cells on average had more expanded clones.

This chain joins TRBV21-1 and TRBJ2-7; TRBD2 is the table's D call, not checked against the DNA. TRBV21-1 is a listed pseudogene. The sample was CD4+ or CD8+ T cells sorted from blood, taken in a trial of the OX40 agonist ivuxolimab. The receptor comes from an adult with an advanced solid tumor such as melanoma, head and neck, liver or kidney cancer. CDR3 protein: CASSKGLAGPREQYF. CDR3 sequence (DNA): TGTGCCAGCAGCAAAGGACTAGCGGGTCCCCGCGAGCAGTACTTC.